The clone carrying this T cell receptor beta chain was seen once. Its antigen is currently unknown. This sample is drawn from a study of cytomegalovirus exposure and HLA in healthy donors. The PCR had 60 Vbeta and 13 Jbeta primers. The authors' processing: The authors later counted approximately 80 million unique TCR beta chains, approximately 12 million of them shared. Using immunoSEQ multiplex PCR, the repertoire was profiled, and TCRdb retains in-frame clones only, with some absent. V and J calls plus clone size are reproduced from that table; the DNA served to infer D and trimming. Of 150,000 or so clones listed, about 77% are singletons. The CDR3 runs to 13 residues. J was trimmed by 2 bases and V by 7 bases; bases with no gene match: 4. Germline CDR1 MNHEY, CDR2 SVGAGI. Notes on the study in general: Testing in vitro showed a few CMV-associated chains specific for CMV antigens. 164 TCR beta chains were listed as cytomegalovirus-associated. Some V segments could not be told apart, so they were left out, TRBV6-2 and TRBV6-3 among them.

The chain has TRBV6-5 and TRBJ1-1; 7 nucleotides align to TRBD1. The sequencing input was PBMCs. The receptor was derived from a man aged 18 to 30 in good health and CMV-seropositive. DNA of the CDR3: TGTGCCAGCACTGACAGGGTTAACACTGAAGCTTTCTTT. Its translation: CASTDRVNTEAFF.